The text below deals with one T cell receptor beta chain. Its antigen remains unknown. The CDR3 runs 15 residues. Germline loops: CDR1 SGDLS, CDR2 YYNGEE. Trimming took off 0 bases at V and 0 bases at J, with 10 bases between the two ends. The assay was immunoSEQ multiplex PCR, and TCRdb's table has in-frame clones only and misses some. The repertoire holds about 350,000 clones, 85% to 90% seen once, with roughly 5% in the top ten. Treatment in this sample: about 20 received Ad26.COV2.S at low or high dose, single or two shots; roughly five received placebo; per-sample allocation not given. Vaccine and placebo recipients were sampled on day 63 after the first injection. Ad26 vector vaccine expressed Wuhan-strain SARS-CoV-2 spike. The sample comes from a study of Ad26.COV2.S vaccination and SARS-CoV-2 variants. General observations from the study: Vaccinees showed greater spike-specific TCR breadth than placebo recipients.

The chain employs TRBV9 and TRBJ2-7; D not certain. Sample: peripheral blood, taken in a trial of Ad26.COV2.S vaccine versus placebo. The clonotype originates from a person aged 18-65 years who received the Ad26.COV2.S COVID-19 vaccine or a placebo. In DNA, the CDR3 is TGTGCCAGCAGCGTAGAAGCCCAACCCTCCTACGAGCAGTACTTC. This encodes CASSVEAQPSYEQYF. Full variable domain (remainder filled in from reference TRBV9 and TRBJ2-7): DSGVTQTPKHLITATGQRVTLRCSPRSGDLSVYWYQQSLDQGLQFLIQYYNGEERAKGNILERFSAQQFPDLHSELNLSSLELGDSALYFCASSVEAQPSYEQYFGPGTRLTVT.